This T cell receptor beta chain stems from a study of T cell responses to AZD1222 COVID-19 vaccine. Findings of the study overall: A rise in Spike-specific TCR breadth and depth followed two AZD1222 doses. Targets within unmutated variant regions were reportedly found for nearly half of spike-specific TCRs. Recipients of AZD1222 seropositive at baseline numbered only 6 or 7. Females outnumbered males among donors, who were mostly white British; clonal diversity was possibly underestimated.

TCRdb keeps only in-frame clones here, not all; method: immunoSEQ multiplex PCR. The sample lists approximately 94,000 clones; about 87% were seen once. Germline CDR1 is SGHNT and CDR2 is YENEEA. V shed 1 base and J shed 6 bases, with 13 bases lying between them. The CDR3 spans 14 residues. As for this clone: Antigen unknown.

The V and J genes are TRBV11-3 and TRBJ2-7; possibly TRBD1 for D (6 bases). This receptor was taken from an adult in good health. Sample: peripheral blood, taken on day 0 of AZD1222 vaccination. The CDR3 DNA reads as TGTGCCAGCAGCTTAGTCCTGGGGGCGGCCGAGCAGTACTTC. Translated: CASSLVLGAAEQYF.